This T cell receptor (beta chain) was found in a study of Graves' ophthalmopathy and Graves' hyperthyroidism. The authors amplified TCR beta CDR3 regions from RNA transcripts. Following a first-round RT-PCR that used HTBI primers, a second-round multiplex PCR was carried out. TCRdb ran MiXCR on the multiplex PCR reads and lists one entry per CDR3 protein. The data show around 1.1 million distinct CDR3 sequences, about 35% seen once. Comments on this clonotype: An end of the junction differs from the germline gene, which may be a read error.

This CDR3 has 19 residues. The germline V gene encodes CDR1 MNHNS and CDR2 SASEGT. The sequenced sample consisted of peripheral blood or thyroid tissue (not recorded which). The rearrangement links TRBV6-1 to TRBJ2-7; TRBD1 or TRBD2 may be the D gene (5 bases each). The sequence came from an adult man with Graves' hyperthyroidism. As DNA, the CDR3 is TGTGCCAGCAGTTACAACAAAGGGACGGGTCAGACGAGGGTCTACGGGCAGTACTTC. It specifies CASSYNKGTGQTRVYGQYF.